This TCR beta chain was recovered during a study of blood T cell repertoires in COVID-19. Per germline, CDR1 LGHNT and CDR2 FRNRAP. CDR3 size: 15 residues. Trimming at V came to 4 bases and at J to 8 bases, leaving 8 bases not matched to a gene. In its sample, this clone was seen once. Clones were sequenced by immunoSEQ multiplex PCR, and TCRdb holds only the in-frame ones, with some missing. Among 90,000 to 120,000 clones listed, about 89% were seen once. The receptor was isolated from a human donor in a cohort sampled during active COVID-19. Sequencing was done on a sample of peripheral blood. The V gene is TRBV12-5, the J gene TRBJ2-1; 10 nucleotides align to TRBD2. The CDR3 bases are TGTGCTAGTGGTTCCCTAGCGGGAGTATATGATGAGCAGTTCTTC. Translated, it gives CASGSLAGVYDEQFF.